Below, 17 T cell receptor beta chains from the same sample are listed, as sequenced in a study of shared clonotypes between healthy human individuals. Generated by immunoSEQ multiplex PCR, the TCRdb table keeps only in-frame clones and is missing some. The sample contains approximately 440,000 clones, approximately 71% of which appear only once. The sequenced material came from PBMCs. All receptors derive from a woman aged 35 to 49 in good health. Some clones in this sample may be carry-over from other donors' samples.

V and J are TRBV5-1 and TRBJ1-5, with 9 bases that match TRBD1. CDR3 size: 15 residues. V lost 0 bases and J lost 9; bases outside the gene matches: 7. In germline, CDR1 is SGHRS, CDR2 YFSETQ. CDR3 region: CASSLEGQGLGPQHF. The DNA of the CDR3 is TGCGCCAGCAGCTTGGAGGGACAGGGCCTCGGGCCCCAGCATTTT.

The chain carries TRBV6-6 and TRBJ2-4, with 9 positions matching TRBD1. Germline loops: CDR1 MNHNY, CDR2 SVGAGI (reference sequence). The CDR3 has 16 residues. After removal of 4 bases from V and 0 bases from J, the junction contained 4 bases not matched to a gene. The CDR3 DNA follows: TGTGCCAGCAGTTCACAGGGGGCGTTAGCCAAAAACATTCAGTACTTC. Amino acid sequence: CASSSQGALAKNIQYF.

This clone was detected a few times. The rearrangement uses TRBV5-1 and TRBJ2-5; a weak D match, TRBD1 (5 bases). Germline CDR1 and CDR2: SGHRS and YFSETQ. V lost 3 bases and J lost 2, with 11 bases in between. The CDR3 contains 14 residues. The CDR3 coding sequence is TGCGCCAGCAGCTCCAGGGCCGAACAAGAGACCCAGTACTTC. Its translation is CASSSRAEQETQYF.

The chain recombines TRBV7-2 with TRBJ2-7; tentative D call: TRBD2 (6 bases). The CDR3 is 15 residues long. V was clipped by 4 bases and J by 3 bases, with 16 bases between them. CDR1 SGHTA and CDR2 FQGNSA come from the germline V gene. The CDR3 here is CASSSFGGESYEQYF. CDR3 nucleotide sequence: TGTGCCAGCAGCTCGTTCGGGGGTGAGAGCTACGAGCAGTACTTC.

This clone came up a few times. The V and J genes are TRBV18 and TRBJ1-5; D not resolved. V was clipped by 3 bases and J by 1 base, with 10 bases between them. The CDR3 has 15 amino acids. CDR1 is KGHSH, CDR2 LQKENI, per germline. The CDR3 DNA is TGTGCCAGCTCACCCCCGTTGGGGAGCAATCAGCCCCAGCATTTT. This codes for CASSPPLGSNQPQHF.

The rearrangement joins TRBV11-3 to TRBJ2-7; the D call may be TRBD1 or TRBD2 (5 bases each). V was trimmed by 4 bases and J by 6 bases, leaving 16 bases between them. This CDR3 region has 14 residues. From germline, CDR1 is SGHNT and CDR2 YENEEA. DNA for the CDR3: TGTGCCAGCAGCTCTGGGACCTGGCCTACCGAGCAGTACTTC. Translated, it gives CASSSGTWPTEQYF.

This chain joins TRBV9 and TRBJ2-2; 7 bases map to TRBD1. The length of the CDR3 is 15 residues. Trimming at V came to 4 bases and at J to 6 bases, leaving 9 bases not matched to a gene. Germline V gene data show CDR1 as SGDLS and CDR2 as YYNGEE. Here the CDR3 DNA reads TGTGCCAGCAGCAGAGACACAGGGGTGGCCGGGGAGCTGTTTTTT. Protein product: CASSRDTGVAGELFF.

V and J are TRBV11-3 and TRBJ1-3; TRBD1 is a possible D gene (5 bases). CDR1 and CDR2 from the germline V gene are SGHNT and YENEEA. V dropped 5 bases and J dropped 2 bases, with 7 bases sitting between them. This CDR3 is built from 13 residues. DNA for the CDR3: TGTGCCAGCAGCCCGGGGGCTGGAAACACCATATATTTT. This gives the protein CASSPGAGNTIYF.

The chain couples TRBV5-4 to TRBJ2-5; D not certain. Germline CDR1 reads SGHNT; CDR2 reads YYREEE (reference sequence). V was cut by 0 bases and J by 5 bases, with 17 bases left in between. This CDR3 has 16 residues. The CDR3 nucleotides are TGTGCCAGCAGCTTGGCCGGGCAGGAACCATGGGAGACCCAGTACTTC. The encoded protein is CASSLAGQEPWETQYF.

The rearrangement joins TRBV7-3 to TRBJ2-3, with TRBD2 matching over 7 bases. CDR1 is SGHTA and CDR2 is FQGTGA in the germline V gene. The CDR3 length is 16 residues. The J segment lost 6 bases and the V segment lost 3 bases, leaving 12 bases of the junction unmatched. CDR3 nucleotide sequence: TGTGCCAGCAGCTTCCGGATAGCGGATAGCGGGGATACGCAGTATTTT. Translated: CASSFRIADSGDTQYF.

The chain carries TRBV19 and TRBJ1-5, with a tentative D call TRBD1 (5 bases). Germline CDR1 and CDR2: LNHDA and SQIVND (reference sequence). The CDR3 totals 14 residues. Deletions cut 4 bases from V and 5 bases from J, with 12 bases between. This CDR3 is CASSTSGRYQPQHF. CDR3 bases: TGTGCCAGTAGTACCTCAGGGAGATATCAGCCCCAGCATTTT.

CDR3 protein: CASGTYEQYF. The CDR3 nucleotides are TGTGCCAGCGGCACCTACGAGCAGTACTTC. The rearrangement uses TRBV6-6 and TRBJ2-7; D is ambiguous. CDR3 length equals 10 residues. Per the germline V gene, CDR1 is MNHNY and CDR2 is SVGAGI (reference sequence). V lost 8 bases, J lost 2 bases, and 4 bases lay in between.

The V and J genes are TRBV28 and TRBJ2-3, with no clear D. This CDR3 region has 15 residues. The V and J ends lost 5 bases and 2 bases respectively, with 14 bases between them. CDR1 and CDR2 (germline): MDHEN, SYDVKM. The CDR3 DNA is TGTGCCAGCAGTCCCCGGGTTGGTTACACAGATACGCAGTATTTT. Its translation: CASSPRVGYTDTQYF.

The genes are TRBV4-2 and TRBJ2-7; D ambiguous. V lost 2 bases to trimming and J lost 4 bases, with 9 bases between them. Germline values: CDR1 LGHNA, CDR2 YNFKEQ. CDR3 length: 13 residues. Written as DNA, the CDR3 is TGTGCCAGCAGCCAATTCTACGCATACGAGCAGTACTTC. Its protein product is CASSQFYAYEQYF.

This rearrangement joins TRBV10-3 to TRBJ1-5; TRBD1 is a possible D gene (6 bases). V was cut by 0 bases and J by 3 bases, with 15 bases left in between. The CDR3 has 17 residues. CDR1 ENHRY and CDR2 SYGVKD come from the germline V gene. The CDR3 sequence is CAISESFRGAVNQPQHF. Here the CDR3 DNA reads TGTGCCATCAGTGAGTCGTTTCGGGGGGCAGTCAATCAGCCCCAGCATTTT.

Turning to this clone: This is likely an artifact of a read error, given a far larger clone one base away. The chain uses TRBV19 and TRBJ2-6; D not resolved. The V gene's germline CDR1 is LNHDA and CDR2 SQIVND (reference sequence). The CDR3 loop spans 11 amino acids. The CDR3 DNA sequence: TGTGCCGGTAGTACGGGCCTCGTCCTGACTTTC. It is translated as CAGSTGLVLTF.

The rearrangement links TRBV4-2 to TRBJ2-7; D assignment may be TRBD1 or TRBD2 (5 bases each). With 0 bases removed from V and 2 bases from J, the gap between germline ends came to 11 bases. Germline V gene lookup returns CDR1 LGHNA and CDR2 YNFKEQ. The CDR3 spans 15 residues. CDR3 in amino acids: CASSQDWGTAYEQYF. CDR3 coding DNA: TGTGCCAGCAGCCAAGACTGGGGGACGGCCTACGAGCAGTACTTC.